These T cell receptor beta chains were read from a single sample in a study of shared clonotypes between healthy human individuals. Assay: immunoSEQ multiplex PCR; the TCRdb copy retains only in-frame clones and omits some. The sample lists a few million clones; 90% to 95% were seen once. Material: naive CD4+ T cells from PBMCs. These receptor sequences come from a man aged 18-30 years in good health. Some clones in this sample may be carry-over from other donors' samples. The CDR3 runs from the conserved cysteine through the conserved F or W. The order of the fields is clone size, V gene, CDR3 protein. Only some rows state a clone size, as once, few, many or a class for expanded clones.

>NA|TRBV19
CASNPGQTLIGYGYTF
>NA|TRBV7-9
CASPPTGESSGNTIYF
>NA|TRBV4-1
CASSRTAQETQYF
>NA|TRBV6-5
CASSDRGAYEQYF
>NA|TRBV28
CASSSDGRARFF
>NA|TRBV4-1
CASSQGDQDFTEAFF
>NA|TRBV4-2
CASSQEGVSGNTDTQYF
>NA|TRBV14
CASSQESGQGENYGYTF
>NA|TRBV5-1
CASTRDTQETQYF
>few|TRBV28
CASRGQLNTEAFF
>NA|TRBV7-3
CASSLQGGNGYEQYF
>NA|TRBV28
CASSVEQGSHEQYF
>NA|TRBV7-8
CASSKEGEEQFF
>NA|TRBV18
CASSPQTGNTIYF
>NA|TRBV6-1
CASSELGETQYF
>NA|TRBV7-9
CASSLALQYGYTF
>NA|TRBV5-1
CASRFASGNNEQFF
>NA|TRBV5-6
CASSLDGPNTGELFF
>NA|TRBV20-1
CSAAGGPEAFF
>NA|TRBV2
CASSGETSGYNEQFF
>NA|TRBV23-1
CASSQSTCRTTNTGELFF
>NA|TRBV7-9
CASSSAGADSNYEKLFF
>NA|TRBV5-4
CASSPRGRGVETQYF
>NA|TRBV19
CASRETTGYGEQYF
>NA|TRBV11-3
CASSLGGNEQYF
>NA|TRBV9
CASSARGLNSYNEQFF